This T cell receptor (beta chain) was retrieved from a study of T cell changes during pregnancy in multiple sclerosis. Comment on this clone: A much larger clone sits a single nucleotide away, making a read error possible. Other nucleotide sequences from this sample produce the same CDR3.

Libraries were prepared by immunoSEQ multiplex PCR; TCRdb keeps only in-frame clonotypes and omits some of them. This table holds tens of thousands of clones, approximately 85% found once. V gave up 1 base and J gave up 3 bases; unmatched junction bases: 3. CDR1 is LGHNT and CDR2 is FRNRAP in the germline V gene. The CDR3 covers 14 residues. This receptor was taken from a female donor with multiple sclerosis, enrolled in a pregnancy study. Sequenced material: peripheral blood, taken in the first trimester of pregnancy. The V gene is TRBV12-5, the J gene TRBJ2-7, with 7 positions matching TRBD1. Here the CDR3 reads CASGLDRGGYEQYF. The CDR3, as DNA: TGTGCTAGTGGTTTGGACAGGGGTGGCTACGAGCAGTACTTC.